What follows are 28 T cell receptor beta chains derived from one specimen sequenced in a study of beta chain features in type 1 diabetes (dated by TCRdb to 2017 to 2018). These TCRs' antigens remain unknown. Library creation used the immunoSEQ multiplex PCR assay. The High Capacity cDNA Reverse Transcription Kit was used to reverse transcribe all of the isolated RNA, meaning that expressed TCRB transcripts were what got sequenced. TCRdb carries this immuneACCESS record with in-frame sequences only. Its versions omit some clonotypes, under half of them owing to an unresolved V gene in the studies checked, with the rest unexplained. The sample table shows some 290,000 clones, and less than 30% are seen once. Of the sample, roughly 0.011% is held by the ten largest clones. General conclusions and limits of the study: In all four CD4+ subsets, TCRB CDR3 length was moderately but significantly shorter in type 1 diabetes patients.

The sequenced material came from naive CD4+ T cells from blood. The cell subset or site label, as the study defines it: true naive CD4+ T cells. The receptors here all came from a woman in her 30s with type 1 diabetes.

The CDR3 DNA follows: TGTGCCAGCAGTGAATGGGGACAGGGATTTGAGCAGTTCTTC. This codes for CASSEWGQGFEQFF. The chain has TRBV25-1 and TRBJ2-1, with 9 bases that match TRBD1. Germline loops: CDR1 MGHDK, CDR2 SYGVNS. This CDR3 has 14 amino acids. V lost 1 base to trimming and J lost 9 bases; unmatched junction nucleotides: 4.

This clone was detected only a few times. The CDR3 loop reads CASSFGLASSSYEQYF. The CDR3 DNA reads as TGTGCCAGCAGCTTTGGACTAGCGTCGAGCTCCTACGAGCAGTACTTC. V and J are TRBV5-4 and TRBJ2-7, with 9 positions matching TRBD2. V shed 2 bases and J 0 bases; nucleotides not matched to a gene: 6. CDR3 length: 16 residues. Germline CDR1 SGHNT, CDR2 YYREEE (reference sequence).

This clone was counted only a few times. The sample has other DNA sequences that encode this CDR3 too. The chain links TRBV9 to TRBJ2-1, with D hard to call. Germline loops: CDR1 SGDLS, CDR2 YYNGEE. The CDR3 extends over 13 amino acids. Trimming shortened V by 4 bases and J by 3 bases, and 8 bases separated the two germline ends. The CDR3 region is CASSSGIYNEQFF. The CDR3 nucleotides are TGTGCCAGCAGCTCCGGTATCTACAATGAGCAGTTCTTC.

V gene TRBV2 combines with J gene TRBJ2-6, with D hard to call. Trimming stripped 0 bases from V and 3 bases from J, with 9 bases between. CDR3 size: 16 residues. CDR1 and CDR2 from the germline V gene are SNHLY and FYNNEI. This CDR3 is CASSEAWSIGANVLTF. The CDR3 nucleotides are TGTGCCAGCAGTGAAGCCTGGAGTATTGGGGCCAACGTCCTGACTTTC.

V and J are TRBV6-6 and TRBJ1-2; TRBD1 might be the D (5 bases). CDR3 length equals 13 residues. Germline V gene lookup returns CDR1 MNHNY and CDR2 SVGAGI (reference sequence). The germline V and J ends were trimmed by 7 bases and 7 bases, with 16 bases remaining between them. The CDR3 bases are TGTGCCAGCACCAATGGGGCAGGCCGTGGCTACACCTTC. Protein sequence: CASTNGAGRGYTF.

The rearrangement uses TRBV5-1 and TRBJ2-7; weak D call: TRBD1 (6 bases). Germline loops: CDR1 SGHRS, CDR2 YFSETQ. The CDR3 totals 15 residues. V dropped 1 base and J dropped 9 bases, with 20 bases sitting between them. Here the CDR3 DNA reads TGCGCCAGCAGCTTGTACCCCTCTGAGGGGGACCGGCAGTACTTC. Amino acids: CASSLYPSEGDRQYF. The full variable domain, with the rest looked up from reference TRBV5-1 and TRBJ2-7, is KAGVTQTPRYLIKTRGQQVTLSCSPISGHRSVSWYQQTPGQGLQFLFEYFSETQRNKGNFPGRFSGRQFSNSRSEMNVSTLELGDSALYLCASSLYPSEGDRQYFGPGTRLTVT.

This clone was observed a handful of times. This chain connects TRBV29-1 to TRBJ1-2; D unclear. Germline CDR1 reads SQVTM; CDR2 reads ANQGSEA. CDR3 size: 12 residues. The ends were cut back, 4 bases at V and 0 bases at J, with 6 bases in the middle. The CDR3 DNA reads TGCAGCGTTGCGGGAGCTAACTATGGCTACACCTTC. Its protein is CSVAGANYGYTF.

The chain joins TRBV18 to TRBJ2-1; 9 bases fit TRBD2. Germline values: CDR1 KGHSH, CDR2 LQKENI. This CDR3 is 16 amino acids long. Germline trimming cut 2 bases from V and 2 bases from J; bases unmatched to any gene: 4. In DNA, the CDR3 is TGTGCCAGCTCACCAGGACTAGCGATTACCTACAATGAGCAGTTCTTC. This sequence encodes CASSPGLAITYNEQFF.

J is TRBJ1-1 and V is TRBV20-1, with D perhaps matching TRBD1 (5 bases). CDR1 and CDR2 (germline): DFQATT, SNEGSKA (reference sequence). This CDR3 contains 11 residues. Trimming pared 5 bases from V and 4 bases from J, leaving 8 bases between. CDR3 DNA: TGCAGTGCTTTGACAGTCACTGAAGCTTTCTTT. It specifies CSALTVTEAFF.

This clone has more than one count but fewer than ten. This chain connects TRBV4-1 to TRBJ2-7; 10 nucleotides match TRBD2. J gave up 2 bases and V 3 bases, and 10 bases lay outside the gene matches. This CDR3 region has 17 residues. The germline gives CDR1 MGHRA, CDR2 YSYEKL. CDR3: CASSQGLYSGRPYEQYF. The CDR3 coding sequence is TGCGCCAGCAGCCAGGGCCTCTATAGCGGGAGGCCCTACGAGCAGTACTTC.

In this sample, this clone turned up a few times. The rearrangement links TRBV29-1 to TRBJ1-2; 8 bases fit TRBD1. J was trimmed by 4 bases and V by 7 bases; bases with no gene match: 5. Germline V gene data show CDR1 as SQVTM and CDR2 as ANQGSEA. This CDR3 contains 12 residues. This chain's CDR3 is CSGQGQGYGYTF. The CDR3 region has the DNA TGCAGCGGACAAGGACAGGGCTATGGCTACACCTTC.

This clone has a handful of counts. The CDR3 coding sequence is TGTGCCATCAGAACCGGGACAGGGGTCTACGAGCAGTACTTC. Protein product: CAIRTGTGVYEQYF. The V and J genes are TRBV10-3 and TRBJ2-7, with 10 nucleotides matching TRBD1. Trimming at V came to 6 bases and at J to 3 bases, leaving 5 bases not matched to a gene. This CDR3 region has 14 residues. The germline V gene has CDR1 ENHRY and CDR2 SYGVKD.

This sequence joins TRBV30 and TRBJ1-2; D might be TRBD1 (5 bases). Germline loops: CDR1 GTSNPN, CDR2 SVGIG (reference sequence). The ends were cut back, 2 bases at V and 6 bases at J, with 10 bases in the middle. This CDR3 spans 12 amino acids. Here the CDR3 reads CAWSPGTDGYTF. The CDR3, as DNA: TGTGCCTGGAGTCCGGGGACTGATGGCTACACCTTC. Full variable domain (remainder filled in from reference TRBV30 and TRBJ1-2): SQTIHQWPATLVQPVGSPLSLECTVEGTSNPNLYWYRQAAGRGLQLLFYSVGIGQISSEVPQNLSASRPQDRQFILSSKKLLLSDSGFYLCAWSPGTDGYTFGSGTRLTVV.

V and J are TRBV19 and TRBJ2-1; 11 nucleotides align to TRBD2. CDR3 length: 16 residues. Germline CDR1 and CDR2: LNHDA and SQIVND (reference sequence). The ends lost 3 bases at V and 2 bases at J; junction bases unmatched: 3. DNA of the CDR3: TGTGCCAGTAGTATTAGCGGGAGGGGTACCTACAATGAGCAGTTCTTC. It codes for CASSISGRGTYNEQFF. Full variable domain (outside the CDR3, taken from reference TRBV19 and TRBJ2-1): DGGITQSPKYLFRKEGQNVTLSCEQNLNHDAMYWYRQDPGQGLRLIYYSQIVNDFQKGDIAEGYSVSREKKESFPLTVTSAQKNPTAFYLCASSISGRGTYNEQFFGPGTRLTVL.

This clone was found once. The J gene is TRBJ2-7, the V gene TRBV6-5; D is undetermined. V dropped 4 bases and J dropped 2 bases, with 3 bases sitting between them. The V gene's germline CDR1 is MNHEY and CDR2 SVGAGI. The CDR3 totals 11 residues. In nucleotides, the CDR3 is TGTGCCAGCAGTTCTCCCTACGAGCAGTACTTC. Amino acid sequence: CASSSPYEQYF.

A word on this clone: Other DNA sequences in the sample encode the same CDR3. The chain recombines TRBV28 with TRBJ1-2; D may be TRBD1 (5 bases). The V gene lost 3 bases and the J gene lost 4 bases, with 9 bases spanning the gap. Germline V gene data show CDR1 as MDHEN and CDR2 as SYDVKM. CDR3 length: 13 residues. CDR3: CASSFGGGYGYTF. The CDR3 bases are TGTGCCAGCAGTTTCGGGGGAGGCTATGGCTACACCTTC.

This chain uses TRBV9 with TRBJ1-1, with a weak D call TRBD1 (5 bases). Germline loops: CDR1 SGDLS, CDR2 YYNGEE. Deletions cut 0 bases from V and 1 base from J, with 10 bases between. The CDR3 length is 15 residues. Here the CDR3 DNA reads TGTGCCAGCAGCGTAGGAGGAGGGACGAACACTGAAGCTTTCTTT. This translates into CASSVGGGTNTEAFF.

The rearrangement links TRBV5-1 to TRBJ2-2; D might be TRBD1 (5 bases). The length of the CDR3 is 14 residues. Trimming stripped 7 bases from V and 2 bases from J, with 12 bases between. Per germline, CDR1 SGHRS and CDR2 YFSETQ. CDR3 in amino acids: CASGGATNTGELFF. DNA for the CDR3: TGCGCCAGCGGTGGGGCTACTAACACCGGGGAGCTGTTTTTT.

J is TRBJ2-7 and V is TRBV19; 7 bases agree with TRBD1. V dropped 6 bases and J dropped 5; count of bases not matched to a gene: 7. The CDR3 length is 13 residues. Germline V gene sequence: CDR1 LNHDA, CDR2 SQIVND (reference sequence). The DNA of the CDR3 is TGTGCCAGTAGGAACAGGGGATCCAACGAGCAGTACTTC. Translating it yields CASRNRGSNEQYF.

This chain uses TRBV2 with TRBJ1-2; the D is unclear. CDR1 and CDR2 from the germline V gene are SNHLY and FYNNEI. This CDR3 spans 12 amino acids. The germline V and J ends were trimmed by 7 bases and 4 bases, with 10 bases remaining between them. The CDR3 spells CASKRDGYGYTF. For the CDR3, the DNA is TGTGCCAGCAAGAGGGATGGCTATGGCTACACCTTC.

The chain recombines TRBV7-9 with TRBJ2-3; tentatively, D is TRBD2 (5 bases). Germline V CDR1 and CDR2: SEHNR, FQNEAQ (reference sequence). V lost 1 base and J lost 0, with 8 bases in between. CDR3 length: 15 amino acids. The CDR3 spells CASSLGRTSTDTQYF. The CDR3 DNA reads TGTGCCAGCAGCTTAGGGAGGACTAGCACAGATACGCAGTATTTT.

The chain is built from TRBV5-1 and TRBJ2-7; 11 nucleotides match TRBD2. The V segment lost 2 bases and the J segment 2 bases; nucleotides outside the gene matches: 3. Germline V gene data show CDR1 as SGHRS and CDR2 as YFSETQ. CDR3 length: 15 residues. This CDR3 reads CASSLLAGVTYEQYF. The CDR3 coding sequence is TGCGCCAGCAGCTTACTAGCGGGAGTAACCTACGAGCAGTACTTC.

The rearrangement uses TRBV5-1 and TRBJ2-7, with D perhaps TRBD2 (5 bases). Trimming pared 5 bases from V and 7 bases from J, leaving 16 bases between. The germline CDR1 and CDR2 sequences are SGHRS and YFSETQ. This CDR3 has 13 residues. CDR3 nucleotide sequence: TGCGCCAGCAGTTACCAGGAAAGAGGGGAGCAGTACTTC. Protein sequence: CASSYQERGEQYF.

This clone has just a few counts. V gene TRBV30 combines with J gene TRBJ2-7; D might be TRBD2 (5 bases). CDR1 is GTSNPN and CDR2 is SVGIG in the germline V gene (reference sequence). The V gene lost 2 bases and the J gene lost 5 bases, with 13 bases spanning the gap. The CDR3 covers 13 residues. For the CDR3, the DNA is TGTGCCTGGAGTACTACCGGGAACCACGAGCAGTACTTC. Translation gives CAWSTTGNHEQYF.

This chain links TRBV30 with TRBJ2-1; TRBD2 matches 9 bases. The CDR3 has 16 residues. V lost 2 bases and J lost 4; bases outside the gene matches: 9. Germline V gene lookup returns CDR1 GTSNPN and CDR2 SVGIG (reference sequence). The CDR3 spells CAWSSRGLAIYNEQFF. DNA for the CDR3: TGTGCCTGGAGTTCAAGGGGACTAGCCATATACAATGAGCAGTTCTTC.

CDR3 residues: CASSGDRGETQYF. CDR3 nucleotides: TGTGCCAGCAGTGGAGACAGGGGTGAGACCCAGTACTTC. The rearrangement uses TRBV6-1 and TRBJ2-5; 8 bases are a match to TRBD1. Trimming at V came to 4 bases and at J to 5 bases, leaving 3 bases not matched to a gene. There are 13 residues in the CDR3. CDR1 and CDR2 (germline): MNHNS, SASEGT.

This clone has a handful of counts. The chain is built from TRBV23-1 and TRBJ2-7, with 8 bases fitting TRBD1. TRBV23-1 is filed as an ORF, its function uncertain. The CDR3 has 17 amino acids. The ends lost 4 bases at V and 0 bases at J; junction bases unmatched: 11. DNA for the CDR3: TGCGCCAGCAGTCCTAGGACAGGGAAGGAGAACTCCTACGAGCAGTACTTC. Residues: CASSPRTGKENSYEQYF.

V is TRBV30 and J is TRBJ1-5, with a possible D match to TRBD1 (6 bases). Germline V gene data show CDR1 as GTSNPN and CDR2 as SVGIG (reference sequence). The CDR3 spans 13 residues. V was shortened by 6 bases and J by 0 bases, with 9 bases between the two germline ends. The CDR3 loop is CACGQHSNQPQHF. CDR3 sequence (DNA): TGTGCCTGCGGACAGCATAGCAATCAGCCCCAGCATTTT.